The source of this TCR beta chain is a study of T cells after yellow fever vaccination. Study as a whole: Some fractions had low cell numbers, and these were prepared with SMART-Seq v4 Ultra Low Input.

TCRdb itself ran the 5' RACE reads through MiXCR, one entry per CDR3 protein. Among fewer than 100,000 distinct CDR3 sequences, roughly 10% were seen once, and the ten largest hold 16%. This CDR3 is 12 amino acids long. Germline CDR1 reads MDHEN; CDR2 reads SYDVKM. Trimming stripped 7 bases from V and 5 bases from J, with 11 bases between. J is TRBJ2-5 and V is TRBV28; weak D call: TRBD1 (6 bases). The sample in question was CD8+ T cells not binding an NS4B(214-222) dextramer, sorted from PBMCs, obtained less than 16 days after the first yellow fever vaccination. The receptor comes from a man aged 18 to 30 who received the YFV17D yellow fever vaccine. CDR3 sequence: CASKGGRETQYF. DNA of the CDR3: TGTGCCAGCAAAGGGGGTCGGGAGACCCAGTACTTC.